A selection of T cell receptor beta chains follows, all from one sample in a study of blood T cell repertoires in COVID-19. Clones were sequenced by immunoSEQ multiplex PCR, and TCRdb holds only the in-frame ones, with some missing. The table shows 45,000 to 65,000 clones, with around 84% occurring only once. The sample was peripheral blood. The origin of the receptors is a woman older than 75 with acute or convalescent COVID-19. The CDR3 runs from the conserved cysteine through the conserved F or W. The order of the fields is clone size, D gene, V gene, J gene, CDR3 DNA, CDR3 protein. D genes are given only for firm matches. Expanded clones are given a class, and other clones once, few, many or no size at all.

-,TRBD1,TRBV28,TRBJ2-7,TGTGCCAGCAGTTTCTCAGGGGGCGGCTACGAGCAGTACTTC,CASSFSGGGYEQYF
-,-,TRBV19,TRBJ1-2,TGTGCCAGTAGAGGCAGAGGATCCCATGGCTACACCTTC,CASRGRGSHGYTF
-,TRBD2,TRBV7-8,TRBJ2-7,TGTGCCAGCAGCTTAAGTAGCGGGGGGAGCTCCTACGAGCAGTACTTC,CASSLSSGGSSYEQYF
few,TRBD2,TRBV5-6,TRBJ2-1,TGTGCCAGCAGCACGGGACTAGCGGGGGGCCGCTCCTACAATGAGCAGTTCTTC,CASSTGLAGGRSYNEQFF
few,-,TRBV12-3/TRBV12-4,TRBJ2-5,TGTGCCAGCAGCTCGGTCGTCCAAGAGACCCAGTACTTC,CASSSVVQETQYF
-,-,TRBV2,TRBJ1-5,TGTGCCAGCAGTGAGCAGGGAAGGAGCAATCAGCCCCAGCATTTT,CASSEQGRSNQPQHF
-,TRBD2,TRBV5-4,TRBJ2-5,TGTGCCAGCAGCCTTAGCGGGGGGGCGAGGGAGACCCAGTACTTC,CASSLSGGARETQYF
-,TRBD1,TRBV14,TRBJ1-4,TGTGCCAGCAGTCAGGGGGCTAATGAAAAACTGTTTTTT,CASSQGANEKLFF
-,-,TRBV3-1/TRBV3-2,TRBJ2-7,TGTGCCAGCAGCCAGGTGCCGGGGGAGCAGTACTTC,CASSQVPGEQYF
-,TRBD2,TRBV5-4,TRBJ2-5,TGTGCCAGCAGCGTACCTAGCGGGGGGGCCGTGGAGACCCAGTACTTC,CASSVPSGGAVETQYF
-,-,TRBV30,TRBJ2-7,TGTGCCTGGATCACTAGCTACGAGCAGTACTTC,CAWITSYEQYF
-,-,TRBV7-3,TRBJ2-3,TGTGCCAGCAGCTTAACGGAAAGAGGGACAGATACGCAGTATTTT,CASSLTERGTDTQYF
-,TRBD1,TRBV5-4,TRBJ2-5,TGTGCCAGCAGCCGCCGGGACAGGGGTGGAGGAGAGACCCAGTACTTC,CASSRRDRGGGETQYF
-,TRBD2,TRBV5-4,TRBJ2-1,TGTGCCAGCAGCTTAGCGGGGGGGGTCCCCAGGGGTGAGCAGTTCTTC,CASSLAGGVPRGEQFF
-,TRBD1,TRBV5-1,TRBJ1-6,TGCGCCAGCAGCTCATTTGGGACAGAGAATTCACCCCTCCACTTT,CASSSFGTENSPLHF
-,-,TRBV19,TRBJ1-2,TGTGCCAGTAGTACCGACAGGCGTAGGAATGGCTACACCTTC,CASSTDRRRNGYTF
-,TRBD1,TRBV7-9,TRBJ2-1,TGTGCCAGCAGCTTTCGGGCAGGGGGCAACGATGAGCAGTTCTTC,CASSFRAGGNDEQFF
-,TRBD1,TRBV18,TRBJ1-5,TGTGCCAGCTCACCCCGGACAGGGGGCGGCAATCAGCCCCAGCATTTT,CASSPRTGGGNQPQHF
-,-,TRBV6-5,TRBJ1-5,TGTGCCAGCAGTTACGGGGGGAAGGGTCAGCCCCAGCATTTT,CASSYGGKGQPQHF
-,TRBD2,TRBV29-1,TRBJ2-3,TGCAGCGTTGAAGGCCGGGAGGGCGCAGATACGCAGTATTTT,CSVEGREGADTQYF
-,TRBD1,TRBV19,TRBJ2-5,TGTGCCAGTAGCCCGGGACAGAAAGGGACCCAGTACTTC,CASSPGQKGTQYF
-,TRBD2,TRBV7-9,TRBJ2-1,TGTGCCAGCAGCTTACTAGCGGTCTCCTACAATGAGCAGTTCTTC,CASSLLAVSYNEQFF
-,TRBD1,TRBV12-5,TRBJ2-3,TGTGCTAGTGGTTTGGAGGGGGCCGCGGATACGCAGTATTTT,CASGLEGAADTQYF
-,TRBD1,TRBV6-5,TRBJ1-1,TGTGCCAGCAGGACAGGGCAGAACACTGAAGCTTTCTTT,CASRTGQNTEAFF
-,-,TRBV11-2,TRBJ1-4,TGTGCCAGCAGCTTAGGACAGGATGAAAAACTGTTTTTT,CASSLGQDEKLFF
many,-,TRBV27,TRBJ2-5,TGTGCCAGCAGTTTATCCTTCAGGGGGGCCCAAGAGACCCAGTACTTC,CASSLSFRGAQETQYF
once,-,TRBV2,TRBJ2-3,TGTGCCAGCAGTGAAAACAGGGACACAGATACGCAGTATTTT,CASSENRDTDTQYF
few,-,TRBV11-3,TRBJ2-7,TGTGCCAGCAGCTTAGGTGCTAGCGTTCTCACCGAGCAGTACTTC,CASSLGASVLTEQYF
-,-,TRBV5-1,TRBJ1-1,TGCGCCAGCAGCTTGGTGGTAGGGGCATCCACTGAAGCTTTCTTT,CASSLVVGASTEAFF
many,TRBD1,TRBV30,TRBJ1-2,TGTGCCTGGAGTCCCCAGACAGGGTGGAATTATGGCTACACCTTC,CAWSPQTGWNYGYTF